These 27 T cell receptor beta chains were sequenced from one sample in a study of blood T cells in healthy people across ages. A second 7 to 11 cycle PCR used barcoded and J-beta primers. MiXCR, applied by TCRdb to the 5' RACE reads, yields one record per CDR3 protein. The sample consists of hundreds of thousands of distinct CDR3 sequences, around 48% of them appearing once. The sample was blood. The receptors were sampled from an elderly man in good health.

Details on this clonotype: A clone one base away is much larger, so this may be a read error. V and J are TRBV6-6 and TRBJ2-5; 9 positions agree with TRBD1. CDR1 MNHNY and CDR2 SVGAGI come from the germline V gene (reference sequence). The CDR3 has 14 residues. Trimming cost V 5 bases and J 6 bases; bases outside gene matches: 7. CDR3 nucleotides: TGTGCCAGCAGTGACTGGGGACAGGGCCAGACCCAGTACTTC. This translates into CASSDWGQGQTQYF.

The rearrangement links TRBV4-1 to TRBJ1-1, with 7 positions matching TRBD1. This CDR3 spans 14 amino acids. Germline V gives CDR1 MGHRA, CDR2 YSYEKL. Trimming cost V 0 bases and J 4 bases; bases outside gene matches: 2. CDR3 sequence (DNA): TGCGCCAGCAGCCAAGAGACAGGGCGCACTGAAGCTTTCTTT. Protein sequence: CASSQETGRTEAFF.

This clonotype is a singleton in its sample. The CDR3 is CASSLATGGVNTEAFF. The DNA of the CDR3 is TGCGCCAGCAGCTTGGCGACAGGAGGGGTGAACACTGAAGCTTTCTTT. This rearrangement joins TRBV5-1 to TRBJ1-1; possibly TRBD1 for D (6 bases). The length of the CDR3 is 16 residues. Trimming took off 0 bases at V and 0 bases at J, with 12 bases between the two ends. CDR1 is SGHRS, CDR2 YFSETQ, per germline.

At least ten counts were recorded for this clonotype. The CDR3 protein is CATYNDRDYNEQFF. CDR3 sequence (DNA): TGTGCCACCTACAACGACAGGGACTACAATGAGCAGTTCTTC. The rearrangement links TRBV6-6 to TRBJ2-1; the match to TRBD1 covers 7 bases. Looked up from germline, CDR1 is MNHNY and CDR2 is SVGAGI (reference sequence). J lost 3 bases, V lost 10 bases, and 9 bases had no gene match. This CDR3 comprises 14 residues.

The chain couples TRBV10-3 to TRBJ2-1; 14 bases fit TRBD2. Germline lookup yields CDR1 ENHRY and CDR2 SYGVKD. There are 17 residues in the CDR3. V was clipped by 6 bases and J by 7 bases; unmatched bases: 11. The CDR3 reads CAISDEGGTSGRNEQFF. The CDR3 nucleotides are TGTGCCATCAGCGACGAAGGGGGGACTAGCGGGAGAAATGAGCAGTTCTTC.

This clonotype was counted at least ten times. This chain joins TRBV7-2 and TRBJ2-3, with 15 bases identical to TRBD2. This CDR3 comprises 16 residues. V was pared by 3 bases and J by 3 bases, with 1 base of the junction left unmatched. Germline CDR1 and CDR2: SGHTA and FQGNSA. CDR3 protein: CASSLGLAGGTDTQYF. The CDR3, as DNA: TGTGCCAGCAGCTTGGGACTAGCGGGAGGTACAGATACGCAGTATTTT.

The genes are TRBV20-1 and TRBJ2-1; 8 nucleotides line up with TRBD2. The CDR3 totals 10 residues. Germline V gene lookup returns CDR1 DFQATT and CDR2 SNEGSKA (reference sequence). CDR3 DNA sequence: TGCAGCGGGAGGGGCCGCGAGCAGTTCTTC. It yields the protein CSGRGREQFF.

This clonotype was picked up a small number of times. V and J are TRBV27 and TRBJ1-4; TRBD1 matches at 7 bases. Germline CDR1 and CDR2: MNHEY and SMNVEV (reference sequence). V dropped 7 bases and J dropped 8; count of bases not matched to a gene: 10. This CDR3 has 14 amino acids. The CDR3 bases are TGTGCCAGCAAAAAGGGGGCGTCCCTCGAAAAACTGTTTTTT. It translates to CASKKGASLEKLFF.

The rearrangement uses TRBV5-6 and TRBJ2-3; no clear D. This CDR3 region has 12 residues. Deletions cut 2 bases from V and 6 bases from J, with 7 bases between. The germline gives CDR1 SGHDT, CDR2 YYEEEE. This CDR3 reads CASSFRRDTQYF. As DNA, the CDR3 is TGTGCCAGCAGCTTTAGACGGGATACGCAGTATTTT.

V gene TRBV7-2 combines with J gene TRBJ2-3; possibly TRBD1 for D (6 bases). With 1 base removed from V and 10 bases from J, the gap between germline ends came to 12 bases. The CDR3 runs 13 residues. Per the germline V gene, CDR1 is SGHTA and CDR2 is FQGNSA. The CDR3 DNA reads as TGTGCCAGCAGCTTAGATGTGGGGGCGGCGCAGTATTTT. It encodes CASSLDVGAAQYF.

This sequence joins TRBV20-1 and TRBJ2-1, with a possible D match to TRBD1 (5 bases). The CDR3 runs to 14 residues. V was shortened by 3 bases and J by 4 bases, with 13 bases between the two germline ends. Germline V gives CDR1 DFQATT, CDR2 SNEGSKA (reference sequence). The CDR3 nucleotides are TGCAGTGCTAGCCCTGTACAGGAGTACAATGAGCAGTTCTTC. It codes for CSASPVQEYNEQFF.

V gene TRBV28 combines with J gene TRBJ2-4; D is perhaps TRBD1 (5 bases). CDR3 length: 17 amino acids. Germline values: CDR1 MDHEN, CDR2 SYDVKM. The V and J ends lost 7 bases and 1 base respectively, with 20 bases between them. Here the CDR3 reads CASNPPAAGHAKNIQYF. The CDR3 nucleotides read TGTGCCAGCAACCCCCCCGCGGCAGGGCACGCCAAAAACATTCAGTACTTC.

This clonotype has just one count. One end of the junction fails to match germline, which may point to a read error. This chain's CDR3 is CASGLPTEETQYF. DNA of the CDR3: TGCGCCAGCGGCTTGCCCACGGAAGAGACCCAGTACTTC. The rearrangement uses TRBV5-1 and TRBJ2-5; D unclear. The CDR3 is made up of 13 amino acids. Germline CDR1 reads SGHRS; CDR2 reads YFSETQ.

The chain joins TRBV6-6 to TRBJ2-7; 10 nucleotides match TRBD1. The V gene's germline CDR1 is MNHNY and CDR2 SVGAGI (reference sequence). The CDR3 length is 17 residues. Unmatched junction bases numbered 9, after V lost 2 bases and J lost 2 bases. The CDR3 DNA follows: TGTGCCAGCAGTTACCCGACCGGACAGGGGGACGCCTACGAGCAGTACTTC. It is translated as CASSYPTGQGDAYEQYF.

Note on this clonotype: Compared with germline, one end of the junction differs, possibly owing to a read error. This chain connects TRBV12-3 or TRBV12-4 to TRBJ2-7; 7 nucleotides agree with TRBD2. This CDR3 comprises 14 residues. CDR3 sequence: CASNLGGSSYEQYF. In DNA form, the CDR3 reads TGTGCCAGCAATTTAGGCGGGAGCTCCTACGAGCAGTACTTC.

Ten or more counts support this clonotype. CDR3 residues: CASSSQGGNTEAFF. CDR3 coding DNA: TGCGCCAGCAGCTCACAGGGGGGCAACACTGAAGCTTTCTTT. V usage is TRBV5-1 and J usage is TRBJ1-1; 8 nucleotides align to TRBD1. V shed 3 bases, J shed 2 bases, and the junction held 3 bases outside the gene matches. The CDR3 has 14 amino acids. Germline-derived CDR1 and CDR2 are SGHRS and YFSETQ.

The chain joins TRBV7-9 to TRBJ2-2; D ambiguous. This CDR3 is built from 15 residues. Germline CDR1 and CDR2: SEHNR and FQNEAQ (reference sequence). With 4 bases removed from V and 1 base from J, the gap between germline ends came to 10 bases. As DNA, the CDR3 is TGTGCCAGCAGCTGGCCGGGCGGGAACACCGGGGAGCTGTTTTTT. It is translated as CASSWPGGNTGELFF.

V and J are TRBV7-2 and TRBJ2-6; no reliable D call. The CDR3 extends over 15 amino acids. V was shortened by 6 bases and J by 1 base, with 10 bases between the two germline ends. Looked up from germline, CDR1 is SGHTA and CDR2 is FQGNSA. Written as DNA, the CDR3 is TGTGCCAGCAGTTTCTGGAGATCTGGGGCCAACGTCCTGACTTTC. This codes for CASSFWRSGANVLTF.

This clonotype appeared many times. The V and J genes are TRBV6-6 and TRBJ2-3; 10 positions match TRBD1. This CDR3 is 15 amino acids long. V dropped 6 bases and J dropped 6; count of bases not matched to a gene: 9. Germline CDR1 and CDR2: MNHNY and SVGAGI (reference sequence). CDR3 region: CASSTPGQGWDTQYF. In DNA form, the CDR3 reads TGTGCCAGCAGCACACCGGGACAGGGGTGGGATACGCAGTATTTT.

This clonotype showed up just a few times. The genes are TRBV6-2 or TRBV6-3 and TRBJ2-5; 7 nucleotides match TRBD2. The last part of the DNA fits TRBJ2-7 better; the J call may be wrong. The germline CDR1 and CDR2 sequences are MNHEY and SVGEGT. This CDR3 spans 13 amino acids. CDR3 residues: CASSRTRFGEQYF. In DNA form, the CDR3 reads TGTGCCAGCTCCCGGACTAGATTTGGCGAGCAGTACTTC.

CDR3 region: CSVEAGGGDTQYF. CDR3 in DNA: TGCAGCGTTGAAGCGGGGGGTGGAGATACGCAGTATTTT. V usage is TRBV29-1 and J usage is TRBJ2-3, with TRBD2 matching over 7 bases. This CDR3 contains 13 residues. V trimming: 1 base; J trimming: 5 bases; junction bases outside the gene matches: 3. CDR1 and CDR2 from the germline V gene are SQVTM and ANQGSEA.

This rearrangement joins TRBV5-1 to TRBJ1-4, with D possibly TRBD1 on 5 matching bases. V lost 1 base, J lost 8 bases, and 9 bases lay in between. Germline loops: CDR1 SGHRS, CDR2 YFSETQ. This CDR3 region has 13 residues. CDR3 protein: CASSLQSGEKLFF. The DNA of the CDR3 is TGCGCCAGCAGCTTGCAGTCAGGGGAAAAACTGTTTTTT.

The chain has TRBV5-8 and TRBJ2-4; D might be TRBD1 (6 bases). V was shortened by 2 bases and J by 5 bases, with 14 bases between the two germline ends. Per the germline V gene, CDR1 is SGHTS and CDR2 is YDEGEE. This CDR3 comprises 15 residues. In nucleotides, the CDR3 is TGTGCCAGCAGCTTAGACAGGATCATTCAAAACATTCAGTACTTC. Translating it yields CASSLDRIIQNIQYF.

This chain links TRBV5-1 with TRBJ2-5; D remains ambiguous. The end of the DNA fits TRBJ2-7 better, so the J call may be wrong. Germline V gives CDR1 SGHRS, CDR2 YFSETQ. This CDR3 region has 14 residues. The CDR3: CASSSASVGHEQYF. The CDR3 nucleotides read TGCGCCAGCAGTTCCGCCAGCGTAGGTCACGAGCAGTACTTC.

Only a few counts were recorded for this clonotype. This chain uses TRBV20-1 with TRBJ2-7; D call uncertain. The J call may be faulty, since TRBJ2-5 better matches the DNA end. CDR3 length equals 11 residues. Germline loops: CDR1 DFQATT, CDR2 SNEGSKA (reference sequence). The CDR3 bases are TGCAGCACTTTGAGGCGAGAGACCCAGTACTTC. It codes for CSTLRRETQYF.

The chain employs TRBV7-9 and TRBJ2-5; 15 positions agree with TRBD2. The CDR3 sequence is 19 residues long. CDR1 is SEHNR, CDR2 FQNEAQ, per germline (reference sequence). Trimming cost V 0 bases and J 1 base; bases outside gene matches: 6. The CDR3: CASSLAGTSGRPFQETQYF. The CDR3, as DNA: TGTGCCAGCAGCTTAGCCGGGACTAGCGGGAGGCCTTTCCAAGAGACCCAGTACTTC.

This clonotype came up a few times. The CDR3 loop reads CASSEGAGGYEQYF. The CDR3 nucleotides read TGTGCCAGCAGTGAGGGGGCAGGGGGCTACGAGCAGTACTTC. The rearrangement joins TRBV2 to TRBJ2-7; 7 positions match TRBD1. The CDR3 is 14 amino acids. CDR1 and CDR2 from the germline V gene are SNHLY and FYNNEI. V was clipped by 3 bases and J by 3 bases; unmatched bases: 5.